In this sample, the clone carrying this T cell receptor (beta chain) turned up once. This entry belongs to a study of T cell responses to AZD1222 COVID-19 vaccine. This table comes from immunoSEQ multiplex PCR, and its TCRdb copy is limited to in-frame clones, with some not included. There are under 100,000 clones in the sample; over 75% occur only once, and about 15% lies in the top ten. This receptor was taken from an adult in good health. The sequences come from peripheral blood, collected on day 0 of AZD1222 vaccination.

The CDR3 nucleotides read TGTGCCAGCAGCCAAGTTAGAGGACAGGGCTCCAATGAGCAGTTCTTC. It yields the protein CASSQVRGQGSNEQFF. V and J are TRBV4-2 and TRBJ2-1; TRBD1 matches at 8 bases. The CDR3 totals 16 residues. CDR1 LGHNA and CDR2 YNFKEQ come from the germline V gene. V was clipped by 1 base and J by 6 bases; unmatched bases: 8.